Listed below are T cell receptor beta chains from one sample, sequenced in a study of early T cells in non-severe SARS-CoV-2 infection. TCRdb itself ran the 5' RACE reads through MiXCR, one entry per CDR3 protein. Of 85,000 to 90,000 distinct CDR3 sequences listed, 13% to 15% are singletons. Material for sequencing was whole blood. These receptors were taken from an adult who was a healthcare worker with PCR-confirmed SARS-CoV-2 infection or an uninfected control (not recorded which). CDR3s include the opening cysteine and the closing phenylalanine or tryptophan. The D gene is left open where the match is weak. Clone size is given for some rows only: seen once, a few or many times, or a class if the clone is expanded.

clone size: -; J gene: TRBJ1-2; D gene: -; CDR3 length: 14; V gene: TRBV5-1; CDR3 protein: CASSSLQGSYGYTF; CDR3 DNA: TGCGCCAGCAGCTCACTCCAGGGCTCCTATGGCTACACCTTC
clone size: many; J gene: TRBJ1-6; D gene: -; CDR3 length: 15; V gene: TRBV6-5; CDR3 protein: CASSSKQGSISPLHF; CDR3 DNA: TGTGCCAGCAGTTCTAAACAGGGATCAATTTCACCCCTCCACTTT
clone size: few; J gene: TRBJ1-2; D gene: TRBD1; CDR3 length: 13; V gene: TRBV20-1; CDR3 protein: CSARGQGRGGYTF; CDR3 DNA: TGCAGTGCTAGAGGACAGGGGAGAGGTGGCTACACCTTC
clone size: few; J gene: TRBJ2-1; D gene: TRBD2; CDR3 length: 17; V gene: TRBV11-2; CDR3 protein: CASSSLLLAGAYNEQFF; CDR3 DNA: TGTGCCAGCAGCTCCCTACTTCTAGCGGGAGCCTACAATGAGCAGTTCTTC
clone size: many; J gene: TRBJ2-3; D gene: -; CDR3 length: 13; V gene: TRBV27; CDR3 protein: CASSLGVTDTQYF; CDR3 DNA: TGTGCCAGCAGTCTGGGAGTAACAGATACGCAGTATTTT
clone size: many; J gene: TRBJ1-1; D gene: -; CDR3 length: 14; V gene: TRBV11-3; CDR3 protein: CASSPTGLNTEAFF; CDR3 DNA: TGTGCCAGCAGCCCCACAGGTCTGAACACTGAAGCTTTCTTT
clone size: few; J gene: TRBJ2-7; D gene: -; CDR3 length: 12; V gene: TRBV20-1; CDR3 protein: CSARDGSYEQYF; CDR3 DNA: TGCAGTGCTAGGGACGGGAGCTACGAGCAGTACTTC
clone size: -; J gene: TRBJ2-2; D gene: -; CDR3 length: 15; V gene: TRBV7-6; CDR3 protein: CASSGVQENTGELFF; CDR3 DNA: TGTGCCAGCAGCGGGGTTCAGGAGAACACCGGGGAGCTGTTTTTT
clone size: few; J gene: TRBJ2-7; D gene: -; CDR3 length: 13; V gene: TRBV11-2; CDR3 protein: CASSIDWSYEQYF; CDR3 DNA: TGTGCCAGCAGCATCGACTGGTCCTACGAGCAGTACTTC
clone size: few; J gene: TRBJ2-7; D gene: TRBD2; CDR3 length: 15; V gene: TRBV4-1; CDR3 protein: CASSQAPGGSYEQYF; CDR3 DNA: TGCGCCAGCAGCCAAGCTCCGGGAGGCTCCTACGAGCAGTACTTC
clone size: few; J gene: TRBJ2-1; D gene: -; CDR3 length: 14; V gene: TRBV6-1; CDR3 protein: CASSITYQLNEQFF; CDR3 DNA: TGTGCCAGCAGTATAACCTACCAACTCAATGAGCAGTTCTTC
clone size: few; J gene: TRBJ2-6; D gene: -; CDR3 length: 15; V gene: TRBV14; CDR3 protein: CASSLTGYGANVLTF; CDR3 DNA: TGTGCCAGCAGCCTCACAGGGTATGGGGCCAACGTCCTGACTTTC
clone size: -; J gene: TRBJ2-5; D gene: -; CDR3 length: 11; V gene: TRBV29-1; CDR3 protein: CSVRLQETQYF; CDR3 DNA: TGCAGCGTACGACTCCAAGAGACCCAGTACTTC
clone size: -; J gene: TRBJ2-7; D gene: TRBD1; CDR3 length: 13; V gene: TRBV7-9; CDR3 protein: CASSGQGANEQYF; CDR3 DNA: TGTGCCAGCAGCGGACAGGGGGCCAACGAGCAGTACTTC